This entry concerns a single T cell receptor beta chain. The antigen is not known. This specimen belongs to a study of T cells and copy number aberrations in small-cell lung cancer. Limited-stage small-cell lung cancer patients underwent surgery between the late 2000s and the early 2020s. No donor received preoperative chemotherapy or radiotherapy, or immunotherapy before or after surgery. Overall study findings and caveats: Adjacent lung showed higher T-cell richness and clonality than tumors; density difference nonsignificant. All specimens were formalin-fixed paraffin-embedded tissue, prone to sequencing artifacts.

Assay: immunoSEQ multiplex PCR; the TCRdb copy retains only in-frame clones and omits some. The sample yields about 2,600 clones, roughly 84% seen once. The CDR3 consists of 13 residues. Germline values: CDR1 KGHSH, CDR2 LQKENI. The V end lost 2 bases, the J end lost 5 bases, and 9 bases lay between the germline ends. The rearrangement links TRBV18 to TRBJ1-2; D gene ambiguous. Sequenced sample: normal tissue next to the tumor. The sequence was collected from a man aged 65 to 79 with small cell lung cancer. The CDR3 DNA reads TGTGCCAGCTCACCAGGGAAGGATTATGGCTACACCTTC. Translating gives CASSPGKDYGYTF.